This TCR beta chain was identified in a study of regulatory T cells in long-lasting Graves disease. Time point reported: persistent/refractory GD, antithyroid drugs over 5 years with positive TRAb. From RNA extracted from PBMCs, the TCR library was made. Assembly of TCR beta libraries relied on iRepertoire HTBI primers together with Arm-PCR of CDR3 regions. TCRdb re-called the multiplex PCR reads with MiXCR, one entry per CDR3 protein. The sample contains 350,000 to 500,000 distinct CDR3 sequences, roughly 23% of which appear only once. In the case of this clonotype: What it binds is not known.

Study conclusions and caveats: Relative to new patients (around 1,000), persistent patients exhibited greater sharing of public clonotypes (more than 2,500). The researchers studied only peripheral blood, not thyroid tissue.

The TCR comes from a female donor with Graves disease. Source: peripheral blood mononuclear cells (PBMCs), taken when the disease was refractory, from a patient treated with antithyroid drugs.

CDR3 residues: CASSLGSPNEQFF. CDR3 DNA sequence: TGTGCCAGCAGCTTAGGTTCTCCCAATGAGCAGTTCTTC. V and J are TRBV11-3 and TRBJ2-1; no firm D call. Between the trimmed V and J ends, which lost 1 base and 6 bases, there was a span of 7 bases. The germline V gene has CDR1 SGHNT and CDR2 YENEEA. The CDR3 has 13 residues.